These 26 T cell receptor beta chains share one sample of origin, sequenced in a study of CD8 T cells in ankylosing spondylitis. Study-wide findings and caveats: A TCR beta motif made of about eight highly homologous variants seemed typical of ankylosing spondylitis blood.

Antigens for these TCRs are unknown. TCRdb used MiXCR to reprocess the 5' RACE reads, holding one entry per CDR3 protein. The sample lists hundreds of thousands of distinct CDR3 sequences, more than 25% occurring once. The specimen sequenced was blood, either unsorted or a sorted T cell fraction (not recorded which). Every receptor here comes from a male donor with ankylosing spondylitis.

This clonotype came up a few times. The rearrangement joins TRBV9 to TRBJ1-1; no reliable D call. This CDR3 comprises 11 residues. In germline, CDR1 is SGDLS, CDR2 YYNGEE. Deletions cut 8 bases from V and 3 bases from J, with 8 bases between. The CDR3: CASKSDTEAFF. In DNA form, the CDR3 reads TGTGCCAGTAAATCGGACACTGAAGCTTTCTTT.

At least ten counts were recorded for this clonotype. The V gene is TRBV5-1, the J gene TRBJ2-1; D may be TRBD2 (6 bases). The length of the CDR3 is 14 residues. CDR1 is SGHRS and CDR2 is YFSETQ in the germline V gene. The ends were cut back, 7 bases at V and 5 bases at J, with 16 bases in the middle. CDR3 residues: CASRFSGEHNEQFF. The CDR3 nucleotides are TGCGCCAGCCGTTTTAGCGGAGAACACAATGAGCAGTTCTTC.

V and J are TRBV5-1 and TRBJ2-1, with 7 bases lining up with TRBD2. The germline CDR1 and CDR2 sequences are SGHRS and YFSETQ. CDR3 length equals 14 residues. V was clipped by 0 bases and J by 7 bases; unmatched bases: 4. The CDR3 DNA reads TGCGCCAGCAGCTTGGCTCCCGGGGGGAATGAGCAGTTCTTC. This codes for CASSLAPGGNEQFF.

This clonotype has only a few counts. The chain links TRBV24-1 to TRBJ2-1, with a weak D call TRBD2 (5 bases). CDR1 and CDR2 (germline): KGHDR, SFDVKD. V was shortened by 2 bases and J by 6 bases, with 10 bases between the two germline ends. CDR3 length equals 14 residues. The CDR3 here is CATSDSRLANEQFF. In DNA form, the CDR3 reads TGTGCCACCAGTGATTCTCGGCTAGCCAATGAGCAGTTCTTC.

This clonotype has only a few counts. V gene TRBV12-3 or TRBV12-4 combines with J gene TRBJ1-1; D is uncertain. The CDR3 extends over 14 amino acids. Between the trimmed V and J ends, which lost 2 bases and 0 bases, there was a span of 7 bases. CDR3 region: CASSLRRMNTEAFF. In DNA form, the CDR3 reads TGTGCCAGCAGTTTAAGAAGAATGAACACTGAAGCTTTCTTT.

This clonotype was seen more than once but under ten times. The chain joins TRBV20-1 to TRBJ1-1; 8 nucleotides match TRBD1. V shed 5 bases, J shed 2 bases, and the junction held 4 bases outside the gene matches. The CDR3 covers 13 residues. The germline gives CDR1 DFQATT, CDR2 SNEGSKA (reference sequence). As DNA, the CDR3 is TGCAGTGCTCGGACAGGGAAAAACACTGAAGCTTTCTTT. Protein: CSARTGKNTEAFF.

The V and J genes are TRBV7-2 and TRBJ2-1, with 9 positions matching TRBD2. The junction had 3 bases not matched to a gene; V was cut back by 3 bases and J by 9 bases. The length of the CDR3 is 13 residues. Germline loops: CDR1 SGHTA, CDR2 FQGNSA. CDR3 amino acids: CASSFLAGSEQFF. The CDR3 DNA follows: TGTGCCAGCAGCTTTCTAGCGGGAAGTGAGCAGTTCTTC.

V and J are TRBV20-1 and TRBJ2-2; 16 bases match TRBD2. Per germline, CDR1 DFQATT and CDR2 SNEGSKA (reference sequence). J lost 6 bases, V lost 7 bases, and 8 bases had no gene match. The CDR3 has 16 amino acids. CDR3 region: CSVQGLAGGPSGELFF. CDR3 in DNA: TGCAGTGTCCAGGGACTAGCGGGAGGGCCATCCGGGGAGCTGTTTTTT.

The V call is TRBV29-1, the J call TRBJ2-2; 10 nucleotides match TRBD2. The CDR3 is made up of 16 amino acids. The V gene's germline CDR1 is SQVTM and CDR2 ANQGSEA. J was trimmed by 0 bases and V by 8 bases; bases with no gene match: 9. The CDR3: CSSRTSGDSNTGELFF. The DNA for the CDR3 is TGCAGCTCTAGGACTAGCGGAGATTCGAACACCGGGGAGCTGTTTTTT.

In this sample, this clonotype turned up a few times. CDR3 coding DNA: TGCGCCAGCAGCTTGGCCCAGCAGGACTCCGCAACTAATGAAAAACTGTTTTTT. Translated: CASSLAQQDSATNEKLFF. The chain links TRBV5-1 to TRBJ1-4; D call uncertain. Trimming left V 0 bases short and J 0 bases short, with 15 bases between. Germline CDR1 SGHRS, CDR2 YFSETQ. The CDR3 is 18 residues long.

This chain uses TRBV5-1 with TRBJ2-2; D uncertain. V lost 4 bases to trimming and J lost 0 bases, with 16 bases between them. CDR3 length: 17 amino acids. Germline V gives CDR1 SGHRS, CDR2 YFSETQ. The DNA for the CDR3 is TGCGCCAGCAGCCTGGCCTCCCCAATCGCGAACACCGGGGAGCTGTTTTTT. The encoded protein is CASSLASPIANTGELFF.

This clonotype was recorded a few times. As DNA, the CDR3 is TGTGCCAGCAGCTTGACAGTCTCCACCACAGATACGCAGTATTTT. Translated: CASSLTVSTTDTQYF. This rearrangement joins TRBV5-4 to TRBJ2-3; no reliable D call. CDR1 and CDR2 from the germline V gene are SGHNT and YYREEE (reference sequence). V gave up 1 base and J gave up 2 bases, with 11 bases separating them. The CDR3 runs 15 residues.

The V and J genes are TRBV7-6 and TRBJ2-1; D ambiguous. Between the trimmed V and J ends, which lost 5 bases and 0 bases, there was a span of 11 bases. CDR3 length: 15 amino acids. Germline V gives CDR1 SGHVS, CDR2 FNYEAQ. CDR3 in DNA: TGTGCCAGCAGCGTTACCCCTAGCTCCTACAATGAGCAGTTCTTC. It specifies CASSVTPSSYNEQFF. Filled out from reference TRBV7-6 and TRBJ2-1, the complete variable domain reads GAGVSQSPRYKVTKRGQDVALRCDPISGHVSLYWYRQALGQGPEFLTYFNYEAQQDKSGLPNDRFSAERPEGSISTLTIQRTEQRDSAMYRCASSVTPSSYNEQFFGPGTRLTVL.

This chain links TRBV20-1 with TRBJ2-1; TRBD2 matches at 16 bases. Germline-derived CDR1 and CDR2 are DFQATT and SNEGSKA (reference sequence). This CDR3 is 17 amino acids long. Trimming at V came to 6 bases and at J to 2 bases, leaving 7 bases not matched to a gene. Here the CDR3 DNA reads TGCAGTGCAGAAACGGGACTAGCGGGAGGGGCCTACAATGAGCAGTTCTTC. Its protein is CSAETGLAGGAYNEQFF.

The rearrangement joins TRBV5-5 to TRBJ2-1; 7 bases are shared with TRBD2. Unmatched junction bases numbered 5, after V lost 2 bases and J lost 0 bases. The CDR3 loop spans 16 amino acids. Looked up from germline, CDR1 is SGHKS and CDR2 is YYEKEE (reference sequence). Written as DNA, the CDR3 is TGTGCCAGCAGCTTAGGGGAGGGAAACTCCTACAATGAGCAGTTCTTC. Its protein product is CASSLGEGNSYNEQFF.

The V and J genes are TRBV6-1 and TRBJ1-5; a possible D gene is TRBD1 (5 bases). V was trimmed by 5 bases and J by 4 bases, leaving 18 bases between them. The germline gives CDR1 MNHNS, CDR2 SASEGT. The CDR3 consists of 16 residues. The DNA for the CDR3 is TGTGCCAGCAGTCCTACCGGGGACGTTTGGAATCAGCCCCAGCATTTT. Its protein is CASSPTGDVWNQPQHF.

This clonotype occurred a few times. The chain couples TRBV6-2 or TRBV6-3 to TRBJ2-1; 8 positions agree with TRBD2. CDR1 and CDR2 (germline): MNHEY, SVGEGT. Unmatched junction bases numbered 7, after V lost 9 bases and J lost 0 bases. CDR3 length equals 15 residues. The CDR3 bases are TGTGCCAGTGCCTCGGCGGGGGGCTCCTACAATGAGCAGTTCTTC. Translated, it gives CASASAGGSYNEQFF.

The sample holds one count of this clonotype. This chain joins TRBV7-2 and TRBJ2-5; possible D gene TRBD2, 7 bases. V was cut by 7 bases and J by 5 bases, with 14 bases left in between. Per the germline V gene, CDR1 is SGHTA and CDR2 is FQGNSA. The CDR3 has 13 amino acids. The CDR3: CASTWGGAETQYF. DNA of the CDR3: TGTGCCAGCACTTGGGGGGGGGCGGAGACCCAGTACTTC. Full variable domain (outside the CDR3, taken from reference TRBV7-2 and TRBJ2-5): GAGVSQSPSNKVTEKGKDVELRCDPISGHTALYWYRQSLGQGLEFLIYFQGNSAPDKSGLPSDRFSAERTGGSVSTLTIQRTQQEDSAVYLCASTWGGAETQYFGPGTRLLVL.

The chain has TRBV29-1 and TRBJ1-5, with D unresolved. This CDR3 is 14 amino acids long. Germline CDR1 is SQVTM and CDR2 is ANQGSEA. Trimming pared 5 bases from V and 0 bases from J, leaving 11 bases between. CDR3 in DNA: TGCAGCGTTACACAGATTTATAGCAATCAGCCCCAGCATTTT. Encoded protein: CSVTQIYSNQPQHF.

This clonotype has a handful of counts. The V call is TRBV27, the J call TRBJ2-1; 9 nucleotides match TRBD2. V lost 3 bases and J lost 7; bases outside the gene matches: 4. Looked up from germline, CDR1 is MNHEY and CDR2 is SMNVEV (reference sequence). This CDR3 is 14 amino acids long. The CDR3 loop reads CASSFRSGRNEQFF. CDR3 in DNA: TGTGCCAGCAGTTTTCGTAGCGGGAGAAATGAGCAGTTCTTC.

The V and J genes are TRBV11-2 and TRBJ2-1; 8 bases are shared with TRBD2. This CDR3 has 14 amino acids. The V segment lost 5 bases and the J segment 6 bases; nucleotides outside the gene matches: 6. Per the germline V gene, CDR1 is SGHAT and CDR2 is FQNNGV. The CDR3 loop is CASSVTSAGNEQFF. In nucleotides, the CDR3 is TGTGCCAGCAGCGTGACTAGCGCCGGCAATGAGCAGTTCTTC.

Only a few counts were recorded for this clonotype. As DNA, the CDR3 is TGTGCCAGCAGTCCGAGCGGGAGGGCCGGCAATGAGCAGTTCTTC. This codes for CASSPSGRAGNEQFF. The V gene is TRBV12-3 or TRBV12-4, the J gene TRBJ2-1; 10 nucleotides agree with TRBD2. V dropped 5 bases and J dropped 6; count of bases not matched to a gene: 7. CDR3 length equals 15 residues.

The gene calls are TRBV5-5 and TRBJ1-5; tentatively, D is TRBD1 (6 bases). CDR1 is SGHKS, CDR2 YYEKEE, per germline (reference sequence). Trimming shortened V by 4 bases and J by 2 bases, and 13 bases separated the two germline ends. The CDR3 loop spans 15 amino acids. CDR3 sequence reads: CASSPEGGGNQPQHF. The CDR3 bases are TGTGCCAGCAGCCCCGAGGGGGGAGGCAATCAGCCCCAGCATTTT.

This clonotype appeared a few times. The V and J genes are TRBV20-1 and TRBJ2-5, with 13 bases lining up with TRBD2. The V segment lost 6 bases and the J segment 1 base; nucleotides outside the gene matches: 5. The CDR3 covers 15 residues. The germline gives CDR1 DFQATT, CDR2 SNEGSKA (reference sequence). This chain's CDR3 is CSAPTSGRAQETQYF. The DNA for the CDR3 is TGCAGTGCACCTACTAGCGGGAGGGCCCAAGAGACCCAGTACTTC.

The chain has TRBV2 and TRBJ2-1; TRBD2 aligns across 13 bases. The CDR3 runs to 14 residues. Germline CDR1 is SNHLY and CDR2 is FYNNEI. The V gene end was trimmed by 7 bases and the J gene end by 10 bases; junction bases not matched to a gene: 7. The CDR3 protein is CASKGLAGFYEQFF. The CDR3 nucleotides read TGTGCCAGCAAGGGACTAGCGGGATTTTACGAGCAGTTCTTC.

This clonotype has a handful of counts. The chain combines TRBV7-7 with TRBJ2-1; TRBD1 aligns across 8 bases. The CDR3 totals 16 residues. V gave up 2 bases and J gave up 6 bases; unmatched junction bases: 9. CDR1 is SSHAT, CDR2 FNYEAQ, per germline (reference sequence). Here the CDR3 DNA reads TGTGCCAGCAGCTTATTTACCGGACAGGGTATCAATGAGCAGTTCTTC. Its translation is CASSLFTGQGINEQFF.